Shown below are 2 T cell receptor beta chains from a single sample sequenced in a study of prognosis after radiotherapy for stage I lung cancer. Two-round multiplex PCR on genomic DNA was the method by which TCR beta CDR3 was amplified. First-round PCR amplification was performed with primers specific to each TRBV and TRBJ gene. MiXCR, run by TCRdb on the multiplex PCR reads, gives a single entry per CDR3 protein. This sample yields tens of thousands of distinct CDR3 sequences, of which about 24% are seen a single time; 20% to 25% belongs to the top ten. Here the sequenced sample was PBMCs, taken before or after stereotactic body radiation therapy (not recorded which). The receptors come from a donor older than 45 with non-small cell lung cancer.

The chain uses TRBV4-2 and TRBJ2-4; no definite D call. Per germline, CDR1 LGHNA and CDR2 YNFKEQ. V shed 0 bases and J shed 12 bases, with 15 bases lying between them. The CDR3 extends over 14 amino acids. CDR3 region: CASSQEVGLRTQYF. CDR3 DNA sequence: TGTGCCAGCAGCCAAGAAGTCGGGCTTCGCACTCAGTACTTC.

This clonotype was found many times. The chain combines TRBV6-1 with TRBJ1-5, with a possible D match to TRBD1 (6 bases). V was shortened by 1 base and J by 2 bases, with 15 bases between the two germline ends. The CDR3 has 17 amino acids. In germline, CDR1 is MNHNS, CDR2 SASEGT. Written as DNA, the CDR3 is TGTGCCAGCAGTGAAGAATGGGGGCGCGGGGGCAATCAGCCCCAGCATTTT. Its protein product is CASSEEWGRGGNQPQHF.